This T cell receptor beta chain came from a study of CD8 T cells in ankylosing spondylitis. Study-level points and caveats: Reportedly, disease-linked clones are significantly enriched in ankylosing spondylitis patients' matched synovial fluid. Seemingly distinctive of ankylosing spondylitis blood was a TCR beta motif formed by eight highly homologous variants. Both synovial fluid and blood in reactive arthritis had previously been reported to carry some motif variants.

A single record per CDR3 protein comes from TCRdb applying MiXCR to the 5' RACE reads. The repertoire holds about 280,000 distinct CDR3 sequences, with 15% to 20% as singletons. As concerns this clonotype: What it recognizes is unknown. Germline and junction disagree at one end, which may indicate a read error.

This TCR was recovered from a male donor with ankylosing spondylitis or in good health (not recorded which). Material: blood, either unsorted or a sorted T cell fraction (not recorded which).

The CDR3 protein is CCAGGLAGLAKTQYF. The CDR3 DNA reads as TGCTGTGCGGGGGGACTAGCGGGGTTGGCGAAGACCCAGTACTTC. V usage is TRBV20-1 and J usage is TRBJ2-5; TRBD2 matches 13 bases. Germline loops: CDR1 DFQATT, CDR2 SNEGSKA (reference sequence). This CDR3 is 15 amino acids long.